This entry describes one T cell receptor (beta chain). The method was immunoSEQ multiplex PCR; TCRdb's version includes in-frame clones alone and lacks a portion of them. The data show approximately 700,000 clones, with 73% seen just once and 1.5% to 2% held by the top ten. The data stem from a study of shared clonotypes between healthy human individuals. The ends were cut back, 4 bases at V and 3 bases at J, with 11 bases in the middle. Germline V gene sequence: CDR1 LNHDA, CDR2 SQIVND (reference sequence). The CDR3 contains 14 residues. The receptor's source is a woman in her twenties or thirties in good health. The sequenced sample consisted of memory CD4+ T cells sorted from blood. The subset is: CD45RA-negative fraction. The chain links TRBV19 to TRBJ2-3, with a weak D call TRBD1 (5 bases). As DNA, the CDR3 is TGTGCCAGTAGTACGGACACCTCGACAGATACGCAGTATTTT. Translating gives CASSTDTSTDTQYF.